This TCR beta chain was sequenced during a study of identical twins. This clonotype was seen a handful of times. Its specificity is unknown. Study-wide points: Zero-insertion results could be subject to partial confounding by invariant MAIT and iNKT cells.

The CDR3 consists of 15 residues. Trimming removed 8 bases from V and 9 bases from J; junction bases left unmatched: 12. Germline values: CDR1 SEHNR, CDR2 FQNEAQ (reference sequence). Template switching added a universal primer site; cDNA carried unique molecular identifiers. Each CDR3 protein is one row after TCRdb ran MiXCR on the 5' RACE reads. Of about 890,000 distinct CDR3 sequences in the sample, more than 9% are singletons; the top ten hold about 1.5%. The data were also submitted as part of a second study, on yellow fever vaccine responses in identical twins.

The specimen was PBMCs. The V gene is TRBV7-9, the J gene TRBJ2-1, with 11 bases identical to TRBD2. The origin of this receptor is a woman in her late teens or twenties in good health. The CDR3 spells CASCHTSGSSVEQFF. The CDR3 DNA is TGTGCCAGCTGCCACACTAGCGGGAGTAGCGTTGAGCAGTTCTTC.